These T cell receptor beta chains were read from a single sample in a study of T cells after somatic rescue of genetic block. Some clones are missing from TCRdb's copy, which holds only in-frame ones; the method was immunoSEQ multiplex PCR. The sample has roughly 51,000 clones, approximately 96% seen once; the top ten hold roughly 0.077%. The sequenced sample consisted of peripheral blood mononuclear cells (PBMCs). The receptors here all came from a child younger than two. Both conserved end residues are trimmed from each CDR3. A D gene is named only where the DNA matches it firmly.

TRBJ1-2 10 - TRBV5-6 ASSSQDYGYT
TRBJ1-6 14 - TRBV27 ASSLSRQANNSPLH
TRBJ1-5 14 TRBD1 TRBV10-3 AISENRGISNQPQH
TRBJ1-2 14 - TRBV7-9 ASNNIIGQANYGYT
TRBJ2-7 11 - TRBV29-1 SVGGTLSYEQY
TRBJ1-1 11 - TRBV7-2 ASSFNRDTEAF
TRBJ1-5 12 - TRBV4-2 ASSQGQSNQPQH
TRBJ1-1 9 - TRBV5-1 ASQGSSEAF
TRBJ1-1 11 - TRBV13 ASTGEMNTEAF
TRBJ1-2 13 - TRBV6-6 ASSYSTLGDYGYT
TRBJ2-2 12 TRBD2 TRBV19 ASRPGGNTGELF
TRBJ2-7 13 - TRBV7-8 ASSLVGSAPYEQY
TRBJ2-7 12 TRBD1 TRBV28 ASSFGTGVYEQY
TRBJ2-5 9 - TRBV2 ASRDQETQY
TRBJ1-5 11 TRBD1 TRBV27 ASSLRGRQPQH
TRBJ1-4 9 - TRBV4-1 ASSHNEKLF
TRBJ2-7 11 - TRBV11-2 ASSPGWNYEQY
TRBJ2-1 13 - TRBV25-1 ASSNREPLYNEQF
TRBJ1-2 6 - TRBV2 ATSGYT
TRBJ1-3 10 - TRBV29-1 SVGTSGNTIY
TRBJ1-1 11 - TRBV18 ASSPQRTTEAF
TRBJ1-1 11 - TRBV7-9 ASSLEGGTEAF
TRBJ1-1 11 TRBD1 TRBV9 ASSSRTGTEAF
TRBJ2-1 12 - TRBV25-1 ASSGGRSYNEQF
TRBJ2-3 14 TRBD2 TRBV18 ASSRPGLAGADTQY
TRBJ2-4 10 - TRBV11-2 AGSRVGGIQY
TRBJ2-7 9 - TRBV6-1 ASSDRYEQY
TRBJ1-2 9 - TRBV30 AWTGVGGYT
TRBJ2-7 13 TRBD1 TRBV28 ASSPQTGARNEQY
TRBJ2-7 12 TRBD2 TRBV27 ASSFGRAGYEQY
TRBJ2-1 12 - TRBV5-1 ASSLDGSSHEQF
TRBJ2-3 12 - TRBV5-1 ASSPDIYTDTQY
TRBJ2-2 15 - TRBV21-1 ASSKKDRGRNTGELF
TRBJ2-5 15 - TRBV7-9 ASSWRGRGFGEETQY
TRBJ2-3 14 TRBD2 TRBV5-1 ASSLGGLAGADTQY
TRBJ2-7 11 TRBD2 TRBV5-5 ASSTSGSYEQY
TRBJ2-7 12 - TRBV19 ASSNPGTTYEQY
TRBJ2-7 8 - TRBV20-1 SARHYEQY
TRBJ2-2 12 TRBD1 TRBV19 ASSIGQGIGELF
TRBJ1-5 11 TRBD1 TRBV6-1 ASSTGGNQPQH
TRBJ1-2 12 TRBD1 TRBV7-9 ASSLRQGEYGYT
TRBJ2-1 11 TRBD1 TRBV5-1 ATRQGARNEQF
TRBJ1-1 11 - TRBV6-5 ASSTGRWTEAF
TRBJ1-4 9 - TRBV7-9 ASSFSEKLF
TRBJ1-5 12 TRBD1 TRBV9 ASSAQGGNQPQH
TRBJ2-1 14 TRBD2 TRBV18 ASSPDLPGLEDEQF
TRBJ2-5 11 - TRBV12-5 ASGVGSWETQY
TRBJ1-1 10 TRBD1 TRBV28 ASNDRVTEAF
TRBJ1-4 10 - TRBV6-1 ASQGLNEKLF
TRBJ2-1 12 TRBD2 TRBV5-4 ASSWTSGDNEQF
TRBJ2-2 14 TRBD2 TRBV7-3 ASSLHGTTNTGELF
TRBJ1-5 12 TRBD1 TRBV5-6 ALGRTGSNQPQH
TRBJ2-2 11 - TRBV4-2 ASMGLNTGELF
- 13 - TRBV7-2 ASSLVSGGYYEQY
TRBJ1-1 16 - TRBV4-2 ASSQGAMRQGRRTEAF